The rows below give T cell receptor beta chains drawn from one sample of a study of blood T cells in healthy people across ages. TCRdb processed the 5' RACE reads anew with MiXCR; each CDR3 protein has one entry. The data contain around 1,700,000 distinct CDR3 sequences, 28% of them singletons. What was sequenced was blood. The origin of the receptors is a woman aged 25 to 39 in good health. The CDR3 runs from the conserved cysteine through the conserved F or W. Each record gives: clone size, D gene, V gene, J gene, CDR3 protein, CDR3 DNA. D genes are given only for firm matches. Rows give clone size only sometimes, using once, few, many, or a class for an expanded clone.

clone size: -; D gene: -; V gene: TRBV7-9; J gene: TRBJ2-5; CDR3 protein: CGSSLAAGRETQYF; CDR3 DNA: TGTGGCAGCAGCTTGGCGGCAGGGAGGGAGACCCAGTACTTC
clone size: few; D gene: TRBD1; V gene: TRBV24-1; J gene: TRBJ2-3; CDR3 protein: CATSDTGTGGVGTQYF; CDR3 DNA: TGCGCCACCAGTGATACCGGGACAGGGGGCGTCGGTACGCAGTATTTT
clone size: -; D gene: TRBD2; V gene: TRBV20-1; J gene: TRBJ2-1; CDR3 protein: CSAWSSGVMNEQFF; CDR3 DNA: TGCAGTGCTTGGTCTAGCGGGGTCATGAATGAGCAGTTCTTC
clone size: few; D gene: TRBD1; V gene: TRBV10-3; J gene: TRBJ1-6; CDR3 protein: CAISEGQGQSPLHF; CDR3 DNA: TGTGCCATCAGTGAGGGACAGGGCCAATCACCCCTCCACTTT
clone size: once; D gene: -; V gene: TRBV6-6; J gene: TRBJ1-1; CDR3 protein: CASGHTGQSEAFF; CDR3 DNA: TGTGCCAGCGGCCATACCGGACAGTCTGAAGCTTTCTTT
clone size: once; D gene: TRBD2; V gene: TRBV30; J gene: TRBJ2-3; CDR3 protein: CAWHLGLAGGEDTQYF; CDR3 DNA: TGTGCCTGGCACCTGGGGCTAGCGGGAGGGGAGGATACGCAGTATTTT
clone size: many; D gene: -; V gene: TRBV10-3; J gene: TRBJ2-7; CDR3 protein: CAISESSGRGEQYF; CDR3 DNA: TGTGCCATCAGTGAGTCTTCTGGGAGAGGTGAGCAGTACTTC
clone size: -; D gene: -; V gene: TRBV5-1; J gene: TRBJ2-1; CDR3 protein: CASSSDYLSYNEQFF; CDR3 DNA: TGCGCCAGCAGCTCGGACTACCTCTCCTACAATGAGCAGTTCTTC
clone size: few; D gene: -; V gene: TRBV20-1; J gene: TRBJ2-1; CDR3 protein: CSALLARSYNEQFF; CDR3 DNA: TGCAGTGCTCTCCTAGCGCGCTCCTACAATGAGCAGTTCTTC
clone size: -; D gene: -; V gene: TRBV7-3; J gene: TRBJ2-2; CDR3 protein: CASSSGAGLTGELFF; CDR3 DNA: TGTGCCAGCAGCTCAGGAGCGGGCCTCACCGGGGAGCTGTTTTTT
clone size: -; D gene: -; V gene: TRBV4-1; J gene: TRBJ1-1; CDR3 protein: CASSQVGVGNTEAFF; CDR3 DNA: TGCGCCAGCAGCCAAGTCGGGGTGGGGAACACTGAAGCTTTCTTT
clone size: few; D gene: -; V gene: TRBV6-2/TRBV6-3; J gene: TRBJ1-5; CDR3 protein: CASNYRRTVSNQPQHF; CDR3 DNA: TGTGCCAGCAACTACCGAAGGACGGTTAGCAATCAGCCCCAGCATTTT
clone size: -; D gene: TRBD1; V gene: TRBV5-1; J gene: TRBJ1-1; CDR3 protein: CASSGGTGEAFF; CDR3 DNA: TGCGCCAGCAGCGGCGGGACAGGGGAAGCTTTCTTT
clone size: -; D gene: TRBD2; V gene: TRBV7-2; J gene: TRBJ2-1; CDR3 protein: CASSLVGGGTSGYNEQFF; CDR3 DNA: TGTGCCAGCAGCTTAGTAGGGGGGGGGACTAGCGGATACAATGAGCAGTTCTTC
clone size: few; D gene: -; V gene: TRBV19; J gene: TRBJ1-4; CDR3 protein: CASNRGEKLFF; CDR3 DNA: TGTGCCAGTAACAGAGGTGAAAAACTGTTTTTT
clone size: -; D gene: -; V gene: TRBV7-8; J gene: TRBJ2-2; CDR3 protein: CASSTQALSNTGERFF; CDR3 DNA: TGTGCCAGCAGCACCCAGGCACTTTCGAACACCGGGGAGCGGTTTTTT
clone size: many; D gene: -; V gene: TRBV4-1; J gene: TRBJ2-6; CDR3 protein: CASSQEQDFSGANVLTF; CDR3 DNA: TGCGCCAGCAGCCAAGAACAGGACTTCTCTGGGGCCAACGTCCTGACTTTC
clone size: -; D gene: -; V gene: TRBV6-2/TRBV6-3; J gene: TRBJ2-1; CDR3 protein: CAVAQVCNEQFF; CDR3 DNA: TGTGCCGTAGCGCAAGTTTGCAATGAGCAGTTCTTC
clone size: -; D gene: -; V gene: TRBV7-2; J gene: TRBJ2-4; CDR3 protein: CASSLALQGTNGAKNIQYF; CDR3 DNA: TGTGCCAGCAGCTTAGCTCTACAGGGTACAAACGGTGCCAAAAACATTCAGTACTTC
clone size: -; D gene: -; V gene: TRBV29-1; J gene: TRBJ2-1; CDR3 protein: CSVRTVNNEQFF; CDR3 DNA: TGCAGCGTTAGGACAGTGAACAATGAGCAGTTCTTC
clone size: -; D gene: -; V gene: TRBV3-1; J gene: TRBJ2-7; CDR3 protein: CASSRLGTAGHYEQYF; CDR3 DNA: TGTGCCAGCAGCCGACTCGGGACAGCGGGTCACTACGAGCAGTACTTC
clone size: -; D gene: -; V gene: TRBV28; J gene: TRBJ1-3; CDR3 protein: CASSPTVWYGNTIYF; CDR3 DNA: TGTGCCAGCAGTCCGACAGTGTGGTATGGAAACACCATATATTTT
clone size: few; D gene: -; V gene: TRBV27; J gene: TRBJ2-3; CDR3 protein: CASGTGEYGTDTQYF; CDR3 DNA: TGTGCCAGCGGGACCGGAGAATATGGCACAGATACGCAGTATTTT
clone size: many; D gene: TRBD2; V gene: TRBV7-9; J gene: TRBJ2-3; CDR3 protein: CASSQPGLLDTQYF; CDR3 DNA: TGTGCCAGCAGCCAGCCGGGACTACTAGATACGCAGTATTTT
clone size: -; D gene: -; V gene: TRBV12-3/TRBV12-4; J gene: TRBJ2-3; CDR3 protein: CASSYNTVRADTQYF; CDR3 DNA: TGTGCCAGCAGTTACAACACCGTTAGAGCAGATACGCAGTATTTT
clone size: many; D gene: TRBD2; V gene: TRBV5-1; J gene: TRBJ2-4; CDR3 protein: CASSLTSGNMVAKNIQYF; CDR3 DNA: TGCGCCAGCAGCTTGACTAGCGGGAATATGGTGGCCAAAAACATTCAGTACTTC
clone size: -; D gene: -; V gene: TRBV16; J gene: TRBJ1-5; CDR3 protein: CAGSQEAMGPQHF; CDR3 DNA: TGTGCCGGCAGCCAGGAGGCAATGGGGCCCCAGCATTTT
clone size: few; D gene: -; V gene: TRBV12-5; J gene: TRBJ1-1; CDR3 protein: CASGARRESSEAFF; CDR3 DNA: TGTGCTAGTGGTGCCCGGAGGGAATCTAGTGAAGCTTTCTTT
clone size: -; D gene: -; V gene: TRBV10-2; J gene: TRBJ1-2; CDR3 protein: CASSPGQGISYTF; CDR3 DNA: TGCGCCAGCAGCCCCGGGCAGGGGATTAGCTACACCTTC
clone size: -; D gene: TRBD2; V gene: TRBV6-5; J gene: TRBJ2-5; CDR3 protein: CASSYGGGKARETQYF; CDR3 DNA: TGTGCCAGCAGTTACGGGGGAGGGAAGGCCAGAGAGACCCAGTACTTC
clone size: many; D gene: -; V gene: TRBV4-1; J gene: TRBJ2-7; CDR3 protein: CASSQDQYDVREQYF; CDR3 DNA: TGCGCCAGCAGCCAAGATCAGTACGACGTCCGCGAGCAGTACTTC
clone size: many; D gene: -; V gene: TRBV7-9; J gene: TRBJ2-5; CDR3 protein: CASSPRQSPKETQYF; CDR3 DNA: TGTGCCAGCAGCCCTCGGCAGAGCCCCAAAGAGACCCAGTACTTC
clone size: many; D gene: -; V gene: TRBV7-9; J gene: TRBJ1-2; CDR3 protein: CASSPLGGNYGYTF; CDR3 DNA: TGCGCCAGCAGCCCCCTTGGGGGGAACTATGGCTACACCTTC
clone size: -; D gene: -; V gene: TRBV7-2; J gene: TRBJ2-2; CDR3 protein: CASSSLGFMFGRGHTGELFF; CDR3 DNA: TGTGCCAGCAGCTCGCTAGGGTTTATGTTCGGGCGGGGACACACCGGGGAGCTGTTTTTT
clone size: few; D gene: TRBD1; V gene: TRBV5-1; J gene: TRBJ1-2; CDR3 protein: CASSPGDRGPHGYTF; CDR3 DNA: TGCGCCAGCTCACCCGGGGACAGGGGGCCACATGGCTACACCTTC
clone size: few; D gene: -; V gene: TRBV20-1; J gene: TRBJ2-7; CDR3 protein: CSASIPGEEEQYF; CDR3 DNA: TGCAGTGCTTCGATCCCGGGAGAAGAAGAGCAGTACTTC
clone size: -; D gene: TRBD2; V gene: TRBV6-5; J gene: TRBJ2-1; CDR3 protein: CASKQMQTSGNNEQFF; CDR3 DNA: TGTGCCAGCAAACAAATGCAGACTAGCGGAAACAATGAGCAGTTCTTC
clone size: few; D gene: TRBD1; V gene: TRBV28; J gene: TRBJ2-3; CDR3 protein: CASTTGRLIDTQYF; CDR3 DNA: TGTGCCAGCACGACAGGGAGACTAATAGATACGCAGTATTTT
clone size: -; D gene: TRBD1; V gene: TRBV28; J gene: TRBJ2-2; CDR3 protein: CASSTLTGFAGELFF; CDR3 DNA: TGTGCCAGCAGTACCTTGACAGGGTTTGCCGGGGAGCTGTTTTTT
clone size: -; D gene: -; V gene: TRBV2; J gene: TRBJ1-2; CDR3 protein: CTSRDQEDGYTF; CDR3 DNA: TGTACCAGCAGGGACCAGGAGGATGGCTACACCTTC
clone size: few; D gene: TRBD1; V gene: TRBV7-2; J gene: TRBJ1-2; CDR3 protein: CASSLGDRGDYGYTF; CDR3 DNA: TGTGCCAGCAGCTTAGGGGACAGGGGTGACTATGGCTACACCTTC
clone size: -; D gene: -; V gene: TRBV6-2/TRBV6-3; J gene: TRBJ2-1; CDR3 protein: CASSPRAVEQFF; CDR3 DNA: TGTGCCAGCAGTCCCAGGGCCGTTGAGCAGTTCTTC
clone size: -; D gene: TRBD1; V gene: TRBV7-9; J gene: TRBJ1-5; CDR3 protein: CASSSPGQGQGQPQHF; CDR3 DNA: TGTGCCAGCAGCTCCCCTGGACAGGGACAAGGTCAGCCCCAGCATTTT
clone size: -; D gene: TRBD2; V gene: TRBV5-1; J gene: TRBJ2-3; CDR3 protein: CASSETSGSSTDTQYF; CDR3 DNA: TGCGCCAGCAGCGAGACTAGCGGGTCTAGCACAGATACGCAGTATTTT
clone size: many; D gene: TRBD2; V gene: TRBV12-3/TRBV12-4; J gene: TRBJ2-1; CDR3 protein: CASSHRGLEKHEQFF; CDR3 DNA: TGTGCCAGCAGTCACCGGGGACTAGAAAAACATGAGCAGTTCTTC
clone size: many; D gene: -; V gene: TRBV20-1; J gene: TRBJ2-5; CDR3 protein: CSARDSRGEEETQYF; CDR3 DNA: TGCAGTGCTAGAGATAGCCGTGGAGAGGAAGAGACCCAGTACTTC
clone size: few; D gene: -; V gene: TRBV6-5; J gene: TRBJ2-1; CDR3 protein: CASSYLPGVGIDNEQFF; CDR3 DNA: TGTGCCAGCAGTTACCTCCCAGGGGTGGGGATTGACAATGAGCAGTTCTTC
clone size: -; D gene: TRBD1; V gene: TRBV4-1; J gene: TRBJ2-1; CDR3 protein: CASSDDRGGSYNEQFF; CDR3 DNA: TGCGCCAGCAGCGACGACAGGGGAGGCTCCTACAATGAGCAGTTCTTC
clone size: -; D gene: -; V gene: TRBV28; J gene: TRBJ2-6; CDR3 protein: CASSSPGQLTSGANVLTF; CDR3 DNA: TGTGCCAGCAGCTCGCCGGGGCAGTTGACCTCTGGGGCCAACGTCCTGACTTTC